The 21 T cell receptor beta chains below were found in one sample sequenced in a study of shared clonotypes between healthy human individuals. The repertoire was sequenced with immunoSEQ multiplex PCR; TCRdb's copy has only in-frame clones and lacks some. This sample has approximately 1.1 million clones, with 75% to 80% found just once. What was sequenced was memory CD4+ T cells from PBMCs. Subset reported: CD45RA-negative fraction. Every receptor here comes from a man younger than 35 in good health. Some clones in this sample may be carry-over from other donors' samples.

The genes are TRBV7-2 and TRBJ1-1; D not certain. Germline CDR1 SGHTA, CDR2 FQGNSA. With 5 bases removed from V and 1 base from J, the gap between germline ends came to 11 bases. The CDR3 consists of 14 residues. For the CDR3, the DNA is TGTGCCAGCAGCCCCACGACGGCGAACACTGAAGCTTTCTTT. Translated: CASSPTTANTEAFF.

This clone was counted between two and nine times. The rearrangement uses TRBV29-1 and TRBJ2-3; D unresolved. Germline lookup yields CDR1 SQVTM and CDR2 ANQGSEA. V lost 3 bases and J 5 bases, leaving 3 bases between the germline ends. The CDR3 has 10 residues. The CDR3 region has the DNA TGCAGCGTTGACGTAGATACGCAGTATTTT. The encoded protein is CSVDVDTQYF.

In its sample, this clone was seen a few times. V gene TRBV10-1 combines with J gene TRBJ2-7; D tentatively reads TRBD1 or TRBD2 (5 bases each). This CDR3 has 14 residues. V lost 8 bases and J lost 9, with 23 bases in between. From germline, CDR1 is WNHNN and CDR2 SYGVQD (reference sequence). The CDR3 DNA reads TGCGCCAGCCATTATGGTGGGCTGATTGGGGGGCAGTACTTC. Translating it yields CASHYGGLIGGQYF.

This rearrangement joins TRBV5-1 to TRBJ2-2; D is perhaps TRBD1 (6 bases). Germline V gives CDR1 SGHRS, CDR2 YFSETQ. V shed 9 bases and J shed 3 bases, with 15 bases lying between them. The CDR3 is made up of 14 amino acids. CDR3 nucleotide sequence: TGCGCCACCTCGGACAGCCCGGACACCGGGGAGCTGTTTTTT. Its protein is CATSDSPDTGELFF.

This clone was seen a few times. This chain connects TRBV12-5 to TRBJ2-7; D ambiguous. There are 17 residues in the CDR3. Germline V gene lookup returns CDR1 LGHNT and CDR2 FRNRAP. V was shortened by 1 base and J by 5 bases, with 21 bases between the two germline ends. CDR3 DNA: TGTGCTAGTGGTTTGGCCAGGACCCCGGAGAGCTACCACGAGCAGTACTTC. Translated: CASGLARTPESYHEQYF.

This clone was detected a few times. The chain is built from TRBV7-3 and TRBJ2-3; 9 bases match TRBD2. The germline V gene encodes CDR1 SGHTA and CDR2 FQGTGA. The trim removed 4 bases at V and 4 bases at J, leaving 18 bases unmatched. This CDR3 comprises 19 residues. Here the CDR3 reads CASSSTGGGRALSADTQYF. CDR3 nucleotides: TGTGCCAGCAGCTCAACGGGCGGCGGGAGGGCCTTGAGCGCAGATACGCAGTATTTT.

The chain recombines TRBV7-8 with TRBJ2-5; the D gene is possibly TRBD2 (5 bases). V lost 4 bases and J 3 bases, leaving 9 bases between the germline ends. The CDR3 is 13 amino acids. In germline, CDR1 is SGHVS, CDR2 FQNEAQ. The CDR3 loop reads CASSSHGEETQYF. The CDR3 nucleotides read TGTGCCAGCAGCTCACACGGGGAAGAGACCCAGTACTTC.

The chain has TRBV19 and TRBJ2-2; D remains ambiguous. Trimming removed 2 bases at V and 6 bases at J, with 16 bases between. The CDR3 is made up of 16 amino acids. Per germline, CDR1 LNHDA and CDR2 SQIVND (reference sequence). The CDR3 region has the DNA TGTGCCAGTAGTATAAAACTGGGGATCCGCCCCGGGGAGCTGTTTTTT. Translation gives CASSIKLGIRPGELFF.

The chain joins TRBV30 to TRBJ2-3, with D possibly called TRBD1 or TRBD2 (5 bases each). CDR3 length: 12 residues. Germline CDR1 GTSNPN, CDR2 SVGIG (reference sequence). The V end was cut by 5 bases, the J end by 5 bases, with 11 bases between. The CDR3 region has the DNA TGTGCCTGGGGGGACCGGCGAGATACGCAGTATTTT. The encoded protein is CAWGDRRDTQYF.

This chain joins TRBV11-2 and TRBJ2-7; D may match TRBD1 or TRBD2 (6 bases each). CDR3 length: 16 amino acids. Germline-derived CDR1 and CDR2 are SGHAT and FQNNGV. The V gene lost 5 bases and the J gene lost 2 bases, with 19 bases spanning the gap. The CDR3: CASSPVGGLFPYEQYF. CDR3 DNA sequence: TGTGCCAGCAGCCCGGTTGGGGGGCTATTCCCCTACGAGCAGTACTTC.

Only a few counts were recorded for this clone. CDR3 sequence: CASSFWEAGELFF. CDR3 in DNA: TGTGCCAGCAGTTTTTGGGAGGCCGGGGAGCTGTTTTTT. This chain connects TRBV27 to TRBJ2-2; D possibly corresponds to TRBD2 (6 bases). The CDR3 runs 13 residues. Trimming shortened V by 3 bases and J by 6 bases, and 8 bases separated the two germline ends. The germline V gene encodes CDR1 MNHEY and CDR2 SMNVEV (reference sequence).

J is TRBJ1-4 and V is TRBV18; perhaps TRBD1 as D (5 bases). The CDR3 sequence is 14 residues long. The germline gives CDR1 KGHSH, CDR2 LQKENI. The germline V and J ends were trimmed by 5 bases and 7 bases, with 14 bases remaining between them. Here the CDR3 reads CASSTQGRFEKLFF. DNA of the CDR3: TGTGCCAGCTCAACCCAGGGACGTTTTGAAAAACTGTTTTTT.

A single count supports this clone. The chain's CDR3 is CASSLVSGPYGYTF. The CDR3 DNA follows: TGCGCCAGCAGCTTGGTTTCTGGGCCCTATGGCTACACCTTC. The gene calls are TRBV5-1 and TRBJ1-2; no reliable D call. CDR1 and CDR2 (germline): SGHRS, YFSETQ. This CDR3 spans 14 amino acids. With 0 bases removed from V and 4 bases from J, the gap between germline ends came to 10 bases.

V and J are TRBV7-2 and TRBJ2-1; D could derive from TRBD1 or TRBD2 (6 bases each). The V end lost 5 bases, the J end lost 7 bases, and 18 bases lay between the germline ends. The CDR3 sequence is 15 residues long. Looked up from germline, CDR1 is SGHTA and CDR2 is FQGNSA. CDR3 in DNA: TGTGCCAGCAGCCACGGGGGCGCGGTGTTAAATGAGCAGTTCTTC. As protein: CASSHGGAVLNEQFF. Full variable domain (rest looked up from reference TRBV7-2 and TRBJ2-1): GAGVSQSPSNKVTEKGKDVELRCDPISGHTALYWYRQSLGQGLEFLIYFQGNSAPDKSGLPSDRFSAERTGGSVSTLTIQRTQQEDSAVYLCASSHGGAVLNEQFFGPGTRLTVL.

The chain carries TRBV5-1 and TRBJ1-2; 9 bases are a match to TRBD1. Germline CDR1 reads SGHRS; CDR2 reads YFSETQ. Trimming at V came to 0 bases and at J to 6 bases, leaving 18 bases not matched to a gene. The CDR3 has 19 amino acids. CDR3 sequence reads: CASSLVRDGQGTTGNGYTF. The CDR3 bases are TGCGCCAGCAGCTTGGTCCGAGACGGACAGGGGACGACTGGAAATGGCTACACCTTC.

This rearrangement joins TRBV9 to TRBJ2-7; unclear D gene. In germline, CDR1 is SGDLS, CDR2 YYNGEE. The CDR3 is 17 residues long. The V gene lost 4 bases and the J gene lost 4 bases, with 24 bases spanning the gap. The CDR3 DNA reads TGTGCCAGCAGCCCGTACGGGCAAGGGAAGGGTGGTTACGAGCAGTACTTC. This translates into CASSPYGQGKGGYEQYF. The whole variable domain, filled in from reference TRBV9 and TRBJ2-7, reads DSGVTQTPKHLITATGQRVTLRCSPRSGDLSVYWYQQSLDQGLQFLIQYYNGEERAKGNILERFSAQQFPDLHSELNLSSLELGDSALYFCASSPYGQGKGGYEQYFGPGTRLTVT.

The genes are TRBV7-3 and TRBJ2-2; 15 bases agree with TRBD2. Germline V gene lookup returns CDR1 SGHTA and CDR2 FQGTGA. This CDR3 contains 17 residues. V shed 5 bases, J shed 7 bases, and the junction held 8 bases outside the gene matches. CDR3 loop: CASSPGLAGGFSGELFF. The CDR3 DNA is TGTGCCAGCAGCCCCGGACTAGCGGGAGGGTTCAGCGGGGAGCTGTTTTTT.

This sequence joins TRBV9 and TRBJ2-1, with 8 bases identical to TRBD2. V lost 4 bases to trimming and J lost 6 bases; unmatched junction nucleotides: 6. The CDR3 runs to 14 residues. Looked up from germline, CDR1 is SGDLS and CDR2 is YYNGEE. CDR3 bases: TGTGCCAGCAGCCCTCTAGCGGGTGTCAATGAGCAGTTCTTC. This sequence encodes CASSPLAGVNEQFF.

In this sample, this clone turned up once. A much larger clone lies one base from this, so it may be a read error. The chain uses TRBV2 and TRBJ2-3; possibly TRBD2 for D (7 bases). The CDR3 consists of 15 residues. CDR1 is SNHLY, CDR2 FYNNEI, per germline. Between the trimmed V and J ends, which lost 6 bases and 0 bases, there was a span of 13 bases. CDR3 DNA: TGTGCCAGCAGCCGAGGGGGGGCTAGCACAGATACGCAGTATTTT. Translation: CASSRGGASTDTQYF. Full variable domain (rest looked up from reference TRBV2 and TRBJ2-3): EPEVTQTPSHQVTQMGQEVILRCVPISNHLYFYWYRQILGQKVEFLVSFYNNEISEKSEIFDDQFSVERPDGSNFTLKIRSTKLEDSAMYFCASSRGGASTDTQYFGPGTRLTVL.

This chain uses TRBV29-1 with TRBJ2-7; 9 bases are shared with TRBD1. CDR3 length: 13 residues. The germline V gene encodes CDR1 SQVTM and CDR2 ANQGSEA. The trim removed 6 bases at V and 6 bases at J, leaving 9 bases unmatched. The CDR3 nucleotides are TGCAGCGTCGCCCCGGGACAGGGTTCCGAGCAGTACTTC. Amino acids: CSVAPGQGSEQYF.

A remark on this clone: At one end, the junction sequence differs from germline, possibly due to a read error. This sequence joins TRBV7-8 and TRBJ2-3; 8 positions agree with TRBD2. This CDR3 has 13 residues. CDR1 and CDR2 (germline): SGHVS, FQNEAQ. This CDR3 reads CASSFHGLAAWDF. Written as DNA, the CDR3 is TGTGCCAGCAGCTTCCACGGACTAGCAGCCTGGGATTTT.